Listed below are T cell receptor beta chains from one sample, sequenced in a study of blood T cell repertoires in COVID-19. Only in-frame clones appear in the TCRdb table, and some are missing; sequencing was by immunoSEQ multiplex PCR. The data show tens of thousands of clones, more than 80% seen once. Sequencing was carried out using peripheral blood. All receptors come from a human donor with active COVID-19. The donor label of this sample is uncertain. CDR3s include the opening cysteine and the closing phenylalanine or tryptophan. A D gene is named only where the DNA matches it firmly. Rows may omit the clone size; those that give it use once, few, many or a size class.

clone_size: NA; d_call: NA; v_call: TRBV11-2; j_call: TRBJ2-3; cdr3_nt: TGTGCCAGCAGCGTATCTATTACCACAGATACGCAGTATTTT; cdr3_aa: CASSVSITTDTQYF
clone_size: NA; d_call: TRBD1; v_call: TRBV10-3; j_call: TRBJ2-7; cdr3_nt: TGTGCCATCAATTTGGACAGGGGGAAGGAGCAGTACTTC; cdr3_aa: CAINLDRGKEQYF
clone_size: NA; d_call: NA; v_call: TRBV11-3; j_call: TRBJ2-6; cdr3_nt: TGTGCCAGCAGCTTCTTGTTTTCTGGGGCCAACGTCCTGACTTTC; cdr3_aa: CASSFLFSGANVLTF
clone_size: NA; d_call: NA; v_call: TRBV10-3; j_call: TRBJ2-3; cdr3_nt: TGTGCCACCCTAGTTGTCGGCACAGATACGCAGTATTTT; cdr3_aa: CATLVVGTDTQYF
clone_size: few; d_call: NA; v_call: TRBV9; j_call: TRBJ1-3; cdr3_nt: TGTGCCAGCGCCGGGGGGGCTGGAAACACCATATATTTT; cdr3_aa: CASAGGAGNTIYF
clone_size: NA; d_call: NA; v_call: TRBV14; j_call: TRBJ1-2; cdr3_nt: TGTGCCAGCAGCCAAGCGCGCTATGGCTACACCTTC; cdr3_aa: CASSQARYGYTF
clone_size: once; d_call: NA; v_call: TRBV6-5; j_call: TRBJ2-2; cdr3_nt: TGTGCCAGCAGTCGACAGGGAGGTCTGACCGGGGAGCTGTTTTTT; cdr3_aa: CASSRQGGLTGELFF
clone_size: NA; d_call: NA; v_call: TRBV2; j_call: TRBJ1-1; cdr3_nt: TGTGCCAGCAGTGCCCAGGGGATCTTGACTGAAGCTTTCTTT; cdr3_aa: CASSAQGILTEAFF
clone_size: once; d_call: NA; v_call: TRBV28; j_call: TRBJ1-3; cdr3_nt: TGTGCCAGCAGACAGGGAGTCCCTGGAAACACCATATATTTT; cdr3_aa: CASRQGVPGNTIYF
clone_size: NA; d_call: TRBD2; v_call: TRBV7-9; j_call: TRBJ2-1; cdr3_nt: TGTGCCAGCAGCCTCGGGACTAGCGGGCCCAATGAGCAGTTCTTC; cdr3_aa: CASSLGTSGPNEQFF
clone_size: NA; d_call: NA; v_call: TRBV5-1; j_call: TRBJ1-1; cdr3_nt: TGCGCCAGCAGCCTCGGACAGATGAACACTGAAGCTTTCTTT; cdr3_aa: CASSLGQMNTEAFF
clone_size: NA; d_call: NA; v_call: TRBV7-3; j_call: TRBJ2-5; cdr3_nt: TGTGCCAGCAGCCCCGGGCGGGAAGAGACCCAGTACTTC; cdr3_aa: CASSPGREETQYF
clone_size: NA; d_call: TRBD1; v_call: TRBV7-9; j_call: TRBJ1-2; cdr3_nt: TGTGCCAGCACCTCCGAGGGGACAGTCTATGGCTACACCTTC; cdr3_aa: CASTSEGTVYGYTF
clone_size: NA; d_call: NA; v_call: TRBV9; j_call: TRBJ2-7; cdr3_nt: TGTGCCAGCAGCGGACTAGACGCAGGGTTCCACGAGCAGTACTTC; cdr3_aa: CASSGLDAGFHEQYF
clone_size: NA; d_call: NA; v_call: TRBV7-3; j_call: TRBJ1-1; cdr3_nt: TGTGCCAGCAGCTTAGGGCAGGGAAACACTGAAGCTTTCTTT; cdr3_aa: CASSLGQGNTEAFF
clone_size: NA; d_call: TRBD2; v_call: TRBV9; j_call: TRBJ2-3; cdr3_nt: TGTGCCAGCAGCCCCACCGGGACTAGCGGGAGGGGGAGCACAGATACGCAGTATTTT; cdr3_aa: CASSPTGTSGRGSTDTQYF
clone_size: NA; d_call: TRBD2; v_call: TRBV6-6; j_call: TRBJ2-7; cdr3_nt: TGTGCCAGCAGTTACTCGACTAGCGGGTCCTACGAGCAGTACTTC; cdr3_aa: CASSYSTSGSYEQYF
clone_size: once; d_call: NA; v_call: TRBV3-1/TRBV3-2; j_call: TRBJ2-7; cdr3_nt: TGTGCCAGCAGCCAAGAGGTAGCTACCTACGAGCAGTACTTC; cdr3_aa: CASSQEVATYEQYF
clone_size: NA; d_call: TRBD2; v_call: TRBV19; j_call: TRBJ2-1; cdr3_nt: TGTGCCAGTACCCCAAGACTAGCGGGGTTTAATGAGCAGTTCTTC; cdr3_aa: CASTPRLAGFNEQFF
clone_size: NA; d_call: TRBD2; v_call: TRBV28; j_call: TRBJ2-4; cdr3_nt: TGTGCCAGCAGTAAAAATCCACGGGAGGGCCCGGGTAAAAACATTCAGTACTTC; cdr3_aa: CASSKNPREGPGKNIQYF
clone_size: NA; d_call: NA; v_call: TRBV7-2; j_call: TRBJ2-5; cdr3_nt: TGTGCCAGCAGCCAGCAGCGGGCACAAGAGACCCAGTACTTC; cdr3_aa: CASSQQRAQETQYF
clone_size: NA; d_call: TRBD2; v_call: TRBV7-9; j_call: TRBJ2-1; cdr3_nt: TGTGCCAGCAGCTTAAGTTGGGGACTAGCCTCCTACAATGAGCAGTTCTTC; cdr3_aa: CASSLSWGLASYNEQFF
clone_size: NA; d_call: TRBD1; v_call: TRBV7-2; j_call: TRBJ1-2; cdr3_nt: TGTGCCAGCAGCTTAGTGTGGGGGGACAGCTATGGCTACACCTTC; cdr3_aa: CASSLVWGDSYGYTF